This T cell receptor beta chain was captured in a study of blood T cell repertoires in COVID-19. The protocol was immunoSEQ multiplex PCR, while the TCRdb copy is restricted to in-frame clones and leaves out a portion. The sample shows approximately 190,000 clones, less than 90% of them seen only once. V lost 6 bases to trimming and J lost 8 bases, with 17 bases between them. There are 14 residues in the CDR3. Germline assignment: CDR1 SGHTA and CDR2 FQGTGA. V is TRBV7-3 and J is TRBJ2-1, with a weak D call TRBD2 (5 bases). The sample comprised peripheral blood. This clonotype was sampled from a woman aged 40 to 50 with acute or convalescent COVID-19. CDR3 loop: CASSPWLGDDEQFF. As DNA, the CDR3 is TGTGCCAGCAGTCCCTGGCTCGGGGATGATGAGCAGTTCTTC.